This entry is about one T cell receptor beta chain. This clonotype has more than one count but fewer than ten. The antigen this receptor binds is unknown. Base qualities are not provided; no much larger clone lies one nucleotide away. This specimen belongs to a study of low-dose radiotherapy and immunotherapy resistance in tumors (dated by TCRdb to 2022 to 2024). Study-wide context: Patients in Cohort 1 were given 0.5 Gy per fraction every 2 weeks, and the prescribed total PTV dose was 6.5 Gy. Patients were given nivolumab as a 240 mg flat dose every two weeks and ipilimumab at 1 mg/kg every six weeks, with both drugs delivered intravenously. Starting on cycle 1 day 1, patients took 300 mg of aspirin by mouth once a day for four cycles. Every two weeks, patients got intravenous cyclophosphamide at 200 mg/m2, given one day ahead of each radiation and immunotherapy administration. Patients in Cohort 2 were given 1 Gy per fraction every two weeks, for a total of 13 Gy across 26 weeks. The trial did not randomize participants into treatment groups. Eight patients were included in the translational analysis, namely three from the first dose cohort plus the first five from the second dose cohort.

CDR1 and CDR2 are read off the germline V gene as MNHEY and SVGAGI. V is pared back by 2 bases and J by 8 bases, with 7 bases lying between the germline termini. Reading from cysteine to phenylalanine, the CDR3 counts 12 amino acids. The retained sequence is limited to the CDR3, 36 bases, with the frame set at the first base. Superscript III and a set of TRAV- and TRBV-specific primers were used to synthesize first-strand cDNA, so that both TCRalpha and TCRbeta chains were covered. TCRs were amplified for around 20 PCR cycles with Phusion, using a constant-region primer paired with the adapter attached to the V primers. The isolated mRNA was amplified using the MessageAmp II aRNA Amplification Kit, with in vitro transcription performed for around 16 hours at 37 degrees C. The Dynabeads mRNA DIRECT Purification Kit was used to isolate the mRNA for TCR sequencing. Indexed Illumina adapters were added in a second Phusion PCR of about 24 cycles, after which AMPure XP beads were used to purify the products. Under the source paper's analysis protocol: Custom Perl scripts were used to pool TCR sequences that encoded the same protein, to remove out-of-frame sequences, and to calculate the abundance of each clonotype. TCR sequences supported by only a single read were excluded from analysis. Among the metrics used to describe the repertoires were Shannon entropy, Gini index, clonality, richness, and the frequency of TCRs shared between repertoires. Clones were called with MiXCR by TCRdb after fastp trimmed the public reads at Q25, and only in-frame beta chains were retained. Rows are unified per CDR3 protein, each entry keeping the most common DNA and genes. TCRdb, not the original authors, processed these V and J calls. The sample table contains over 9,500 distinct CDR3 sequences; only one count was recorded for 40% to 65% of them. The ten largest clonotypes hold over 7% of the sample.

Donors were enrolled in RACIN, a single-arm phase I dose-escalation trial combining nivolumab, ipilimumab, aspirin, low-dose cyclophosphamide and low-dose radiotherapy. Patients with advanced, TIL-negative solid tumors were considered eligible. This receptor chain uses TRBV6-5 and TRBJ2-1, with TRBD2 perhaps the D gene, on 6 matching bases. The source is a human donor with advanced metastatic prostate, ovarian, gallbladder or colorectal cancer (not recorded which). This table probably holds off-target reads from a library built for another chain. The sequence in DNA is TGTGCCAGCAGTTACCCGGGGGATGAGCAGTTCTTC. It specifies CASSYPGDEQFF.